The 27 T cell receptor beta chains below were found in one sample sequenced in a study of OX40 agonist ivuxolimab in advanced cancers. The assay was immunoSEQ multiplex PCR, and TCRdb's table has in-frame clones only and misses some. Here the sample spans about 88,000 clones, about 86% being singletons. Here the sequenced sample was CD4+ or CD8+ T cells sorted from blood, taken in a trial of the OX40 agonist ivuxolimab. Receptor source: an adult with an advanced solid tumor such as melanoma, head and neck, liver or kidney cancer.

The V call is TRBV27, the J call TRBJ2-2; the match to TRBD2 covers 8 bases. There are 15 residues in the CDR3. V was clipped by 6 bases and J by 6 bases; unmatched bases: 9. Looked up from germline, CDR1 is MNHEY and CDR2 is SMNVEV (reference sequence). CDR3 protein: CASRQDSGKAGELFF. The CDR3 DNA reads as TGTGCCAGCAGACAAGATAGCGGGAAGGCCGGGGAGCTGTTTTTT.

The chain joins TRBV5-8 to TRBJ1-4, with TRBD1 matching over 10 bases. Germline V gene sequence: CDR1 SGHTS, CDR2 YDEGEE. V was clipped by 0 bases and J by 8 bases; unmatched bases: 4. The CDR3 is made up of 15 amino acids. The CDR3 sequence is CASSLGQGAGEKLFF. In DNA form, the CDR3 reads TGTGCCAGCAGCTTGGGACAGGGGGCAGGGGAAAAACTGTTTTTT.

The chain carries TRBV6-6 and TRBJ1-1; D not certain. The CDR3 totals 14 residues. Germline loops: CDR1 MNHNY, CDR2 SVGAGI (reference sequence). Trimming removed 4 bases at V and 1 base at J, with 10 bases between. CDR3 sequence: CASSFAVGNTEAFF. CDR3 bases: TGTGCCAGCAGTTTCGCGGTGGGGAACACTGAAGCTTTCTTT.

This clone was detected only once. This chain uses TRBV29-1 with TRBJ1-3; D unclear. Germline V CDR1 and CDR2: SQVTM, ANQGSEA. The ends were cut back, 4 bases at V and 0 bases at J, with 13 bases in the middle. The CDR3 is made up of 15 amino acids. The CDR3 nucleotides are TGCAGCGTTGCCTGGATCGGGAGCTCTGGAAACACCATATATTTT. As protein: CSVAWIGSSGNTIYF.

Of note for this clone: Other DNA sequences from this sample encode an identical CDR3 as well. This chain joins TRBV2 and TRBJ2-5; 8 nucleotides align to TRBD2. V lost 3 bases to trimming and J lost 5 bases; unmatched junction nucleotides: 5. Germline loops: CDR1 SNHLY, CDR2 FYNNEI. CDR3 length: 14 residues. CDR3 sequence (DNA): TGTGCCAGCAGTGACGCTGCGGGGGGCGAGACCCAGTACTTC. It codes for CASSDAAGGETQYF.

With regard to this clone: The junction departs from germline at one end; a sequencing error may be responsible. The rearrangement joins TRBV7-7 to TRBJ2-3; 9 bases are a match to TRBD2. Germline assignment: CDR1 SSHAT and CDR2 FNYEAQ (reference sequence). The CDR3 runs to 17 residues. CDR3 loop: CASSLAGGGARTDTQYF. The CDR3 DNA is TGTGCTAGCAGCTTAGCCGGCGGGGGGGCCCGCACAGATACGCAGTATTTT.

The rearrangement links TRBV15 to TRBJ2-1, with 11 bases identical to TRBD1. Germline values: CDR1 LNHNV, CDR2 YYDKDF (reference sequence). This CDR3 region has 18 residues. The V gene end was trimmed by 1 base and the J gene end by 6 bases; junction bases not matched to a gene: 11. DNA of the CDR3: TGTGCCACCAGCAGAGCCGTCGGTAGGGGACAGGGGGTCAATGAGCAGTTCTTC. Its protein is CATSRAVGRGQGVNEQFF.

The chain combines TRBV18 with TRBJ2-5; D is possibly TRBD1 (7 bases). Trimming pared 0 bases from V and 1 base from J, leaving 12 bases between. The V gene's germline CDR1 is KGHSH and CDR2 LQKENI. This CDR3 comprises 16 residues. In nucleotides, the CDR3 is TGTGCCAGCTCACCACCGCAGGGGGGACCCCAAGAGACCCAGTACTTC. As protein: CASSPPQGGPQETQYF.

The V and J genes are TRBV6-5 and TRBJ2-7; TRBD2 is a possible D gene (6 bases). The CDR3 extends over 14 amino acids. Germline V gene data show CDR1 as MNHEY and CDR2 as SVGAGI. Trimming stripped 6 bases from V and 7 bases from J, with 19 bases between. The DNA for the CDR3 is TGTGCCAGCAGCCAAAACCGCATGGCGGGGGAGCAGTACTTC. This encodes CASSQNRMAGEQYF.

The chain links TRBV7-2 to TRBJ2-1; TRBD1 agrees at 10 bases. Germline V gene lookup returns CDR1 SGHTA and CDR2 FQGNSA. CDR3 length: 15 residues. V trimming: 4 bases; J trimming: 2 bases; junction bases outside the gene matches: 2. The CDR3 nucleotides read TGTGCCAGCAGCTCGGGACAGGGGACCTACAATGAGCAGTTCTTC. Protein: CASSSGQGTYNEQFF.

The chain couples TRBV18 to TRBJ2-5; no clear D. V was clipped by 3 bases and J by 1 base, with 12 bases between them. The germline V gene has CDR1 KGHSH and CDR2 LQKENI. The CDR3 is made up of 15 amino acids. The CDR3 loop is CASSPNAGPQETQYF. The CDR3 coding sequence is TGTGCCAGCTCACCCAATGCCGGACCCCAAGAGACCCAGTACTTC.

This rearrangement joins TRBV19 to TRBJ2-2; 7 bases are shared with TRBD1. Germline V gene sequence: CDR1 LNHDA, CDR2 SQIVND (reference sequence). The trim removed 7 bases at V and 0 bases at J, leaving 5 bases unmatched. This CDR3 has 15 residues. CDR3: CASNIGQANTGELFF. The CDR3 DNA sequence: TGTGCCAGTAACATAGGACAGGCGAACACCGGGGAGCTGTTTTTT.

The V call is TRBV5-8, the J call TRBJ2-1; possible D gene TRBD2, 6 bases. Trimming pared 3 bases from V and 3 bases from J, leaving 16 bases between. The germline V gene encodes CDR1 SGHTS and CDR2 YDEGEE. CDR3 length equals 16 residues. The chain's CDR3 is CASSSGVILDYNEQFF. The CDR3 DNA reads as TGTGCCAGCAGCTCGGGGGTCATCCTAGACTACAATGAGCAGTTCTTC.

The chain combines TRBV7-5 with TRBJ2-7; the listed D gene, TRBD1, was not tested against the DNA. TRBV7-5 has pseudogene status. This CDR3 region has 13 residues. CDR3 coding DNA: TGTGTCAGAAGCTTAACAGGGTCGTACGAGCAGTACTTC. It encodes CVRSLTGSYEQYF.

The J gene is TRBJ2-1, the V gene TRBV11-3, with TRBD1 matching 11 bases. The length of the CDR3 is 14 residues. Germline V gives CDR1 SGHNT, CDR2 YENEEA. V gave up 3 bases and J gave up 7 bases; unmatched junction bases: 2. This CDR3 is CASSLGQGGNEQFF. The DNA of the CDR3 is TGTGCCAGCAGCTTGGGACAGGGGGGAAATGAGCAGTTCTTC. The full variable domain, completed using reference TRBV11-3 and TRBJ2-1, is EAGVVQSPRYKIIEKKQPVAFWCNPISGHNTLYWYLQNLGQGPELLIRYENEEAVDDSQLPKDRFSAERLKGVDSTLKIQPAELGDSAVYLCASSLGQGGNEQFFGPGTRLTVL.

This clone has just one count. This chain uses TRBV6-4 with TRBJ1-2, with D hard to call. V was clipped by 4 bases and J by 0 bases, with 15 bases between them. Germline V lookup: CDR1 MRHNA, CDR2 SNTAGT. This CDR3 contains 16 residues. CDR3 in DNA: TGTGCCAGCAGTGCCCTAGGAGGCCCGTCTAACTATGGCTACACCTTC. It is translated as CASSALGGPSNYGYTF.

The rearrangement links TRBV7-6 to TRBJ1-4; 8 nucleotides line up with TRBD1. Germline lookup yields CDR1 SGHVS and CDR2 FNYEAQ. The CDR3 sequence is 15 residues long. V gave up 5 bases and J gave up 7 bases; unmatched junction bases: 9. CDR3 sequence reads: CASSTNRGKGEKLFF. Written as DNA, the CDR3 is TGTGCCAGCAGCACGAACAGGGGGAAGGGTGAAAAACTGTTTTTT.

V is TRBV11-2 and J is TRBJ2-1; weak D call: TRBD1 (5 bases). Germline CDR1 reads SGHAT; CDR2 reads FQNNGV. The CDR3 extends over 12 amino acids. V lost 6 bases and J lost 6, with 9 bases in between. CDR3 nucleotide sequence: TGTGCCAGCAGGTCAGGGCCCAATGAGCAGTTCTTC. It is translated as CASRSGPNEQFF.

This chain joins TRBV28 and TRBJ2-1; 9 bases are shared with TRBD1. The CDR3 spans 15 residues. CDR1 is MDHEN and CDR2 is SYDVKM in the germline V gene. Trimming removed 6 bases from V and 2 bases from J; junction bases left unmatched: 5. The CDR3 region is CASSRRQGAYNEQFF. The CDR3 nucleotides read TGTGCCAGCAGCCGTCGACAGGGGGCCTACAATGAGCAGTTCTTC.

The rearrangement links TRBV29-1 to TRBJ2-2; D remains ambiguous. Between the trimmed V and J ends, which lost 4 bases and 4 bases, there was a span of 10 bases. CDR1 and CDR2 (germline): SQVTM, ANQGSEA. The CDR3 has 13 residues. CDR3 loop: CSVVEWGTGELFF. DNA for the CDR3: TGCAGCGTTGTTGAATGGGGCACCGGGGAGCTGTTTTTT.

The rearrangement uses TRBV5-1 and TRBJ1-4; 8 bases map to TRBD1. From germline, CDR1 is SGHRS and CDR2 YFSETQ. This CDR3 spans 20 amino acids. Losses at the gene ends were 3 bases for V and 3 bases for J; bases not matched to a gene: 19. The CDR3 DNA is TGCGCCAGCAGCTACTCAGGGGGCTCGGCGTGGCCGGACCCTAATGAAAAACTGTTTTTT. The encoded protein is CASSYSGGSAWPDPNEKLFF.

The chain has TRBV6-1 and TRBJ2-1; D call uncertain. The V and J ends lost 0 bases and 0 bases respectively, with 15 bases between them. Per germline, CDR1 MNHNS and CDR2 SASEGT. The CDR3 runs 18 residues. The DNA for the CDR3 is TGTGCCAGCAGTGAAGCATCGGCGAAGGGCCCCTCCTACAATGAGCAGTTCTTC. This translates into CASSEASAKGPSYNEQFF.

The chain has TRBV25-1 and TRBJ2-5; 8 positions match TRBD2. V lost 1 base and J lost 2; bases outside the gene matches: 9. The CDR3 runs 17 residues. CDR1 and CDR2 (germline): MGHDK, SYGVNS. DNA for the CDR3: TGTGCCAGCAGTGAATTCGGCGGGGGGCGGAGGCAAGAGACCCAGTACTTC. This translates into CASSEFGGGRRQETQYF.

V is TRBV5-6 and J is TRBJ1-4; D is unclear. This CDR3 contains 14 residues. Germline V CDR1 and CDR2: SGHDT, YYEEEE. Trimming cost V 0 bases and J 4 bases, with 7 bases left between them. The CDR3 nucleotides are TGTGCCAGCAGCTTGGCCTCAAATAATGAAAAACTGTTTTTT. It is translated as CASSLASNNEKLFF.

The V and J genes are TRBV19 and TRBJ1-4; 7 nucleotides align to TRBD1. Germline-derived CDR1 and CDR2 are LNHDA and SQIVND (reference sequence). This CDR3 contains 13 residues. With 10 bases clipped from V and 0 bases from J, the junction kept 2 bases outside the gene matches. The chain's CDR3 is CATTGATNEKLFF. The CDR3 bases are TGTGCCACAACAGGGGCAACTAATGAAAAACTGTTTTTT.

The V gene is TRBV6-6, the J gene TRBJ2-7; TRBD2 aligns across 9 bases. Germline trimming cut 6 bases from V and 3 bases from J; bases unmatched to any gene: 9. Germline V gene sequence: CDR1 MNHNY, CDR2 SVGAGI (reference sequence). The CDR3 loop spans 15 amino acids. As DNA, the CDR3 is TGTGCCAGCAGACCCAGCGGGAGGTCTAGCTACGAGCAGTACTTC. Protein: CASRPSGRSSYEQYF.

The chain recombines TRBV11-1 with TRBJ2-5, with D uncertain. There are 15 residues in the CDR3. CDR1 and CDR2 (germline): SGHAT, FQDESV (reference sequence). Deletions cut 5 bases from V and 4 bases from J, with 17 bases between. CDR3 amino acids: CASSHNPGFGETQYF. The CDR3 DNA reads as TGTGCCAGCAGCCATAATCCGGGTTTTGGAGAGACCCAGTACTTC.